Sequencing of this T cell receptor beta chain was carried out in a study of blood T cell repertoires in COVID-19. Only in-frame clones appear in the TCRdb table, and some are missing; sequencing was by immunoSEQ multiplex PCR. The sample contains about 74,000 clones, approximately 80% of which appear only once. Germline V gene sequence: CDR1 SGHDT, CDR2 YYEEEE. CDR3 length equals 17 residues. V lost 4 bases, J lost 5 bases, and 22 bases lay in between. This sequence was found in a human donor in a cohort sampled during active COVID-19. The chain couples TRBV5-6 to TRBJ2-1, with a weak D call TRBD1 (6 bases). Source material: peripheral blood. CDR3: CASSVLWTARKDNEQFF. In DNA form, the CDR3 reads TGTGCCAGCAGCGTATTATGGACAGCCCGTAAGGACAATGAGCAGTTCTTC.